The text below deals with one T cell receptor (beta chain). The antigen remains undetermined. This record belongs to a study of T-cell reconstitution after alpha-beta-depleted transplantation in children. General study results and limits: Diversity of TCRbeta at day 60 was high in some patients, arising from surviving recipient T cells and thymic progenitors.

Unique molecular identifiers were used to barcode this TCRbeta library. Each CDR3 protein gets one entry after TCRdb re-called the PCR reads with MiXCR. The sample has 500,000 to 750,000 distinct CDR3 sequences, over 10% seen once. V gave up 6 bases and J gave up 0 bases; unmatched junction bases: 4. The length of the CDR3 is 16 residues. The chain recombines TRBV12-3 or TRBV12-4 with TRBJ2-3; 12 bases map to TRBD2. The receptor was isolated from a male patient between 10 and 17 years old who had a stem cell transplant for acute myeloid leukemia, so the T cells may come from the graft donor. Source: PBMCs, mostly from graft donor cells, taken 360 days after TCRalphabeta/CD19-depleted stem cell transplant. DNA for the CDR3: TGTGCCAGCAGCGAGGGGACTAGCGGGAGCACAGATACGCAGTATTTT. It codes for CASSEGTSGSTDTQYF.